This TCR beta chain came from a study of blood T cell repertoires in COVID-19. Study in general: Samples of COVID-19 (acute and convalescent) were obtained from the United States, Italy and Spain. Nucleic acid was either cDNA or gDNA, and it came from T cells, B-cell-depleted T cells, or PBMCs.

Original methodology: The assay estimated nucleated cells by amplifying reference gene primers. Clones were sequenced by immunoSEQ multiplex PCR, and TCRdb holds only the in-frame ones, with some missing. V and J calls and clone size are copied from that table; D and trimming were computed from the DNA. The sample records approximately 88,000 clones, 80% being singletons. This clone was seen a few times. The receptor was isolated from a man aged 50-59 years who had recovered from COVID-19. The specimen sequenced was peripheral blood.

The CDR3 loop is CASSPLGSETNNEQFF. The CDR3 DNA is TGTGCCAGCAGTCCCCTGGGTAGCGAAACCAACAATGAGCAGTTCTTC. V and J are TRBV28 and TRBJ2-1; TRBD2 is a possible D gene (5 bases). The length of the CDR3 is 16 residues. In germline, CDR1 is MDHEN, CDR2 SYDVKM. The V and J ends lost 5 bases and 5 bases respectively, with 19 bases between them.